This TCR beta chain stems from a study of T cell repertoires in cytomegalovirus infection. At the level of the study: Public TCR beta signatures marked donors with CMV infection and the matching HLA. The study's findings and limits: Identification of carriers of CMV plus the relevant HLA was achieved through cumulative public TCR beta family frequency. Within the response measured ex vivo, HLA-C-restricted CMV-specific TCR beta clonotypes were dominant.

Details on this clonotype: What it binds is unknown.

TCRdb passed the reads through MiXCR, listing each CDR3 protein once. This table has some 310,000 distinct CDR3 sequences, approximately 25% appearing once. This clonotype originated in a human donor in good health (CMV status not recorded). Some clones in this sample may be carry-over from other donors' samples. Sequenced material: cultured PBMCs, taken from culture after CMV antigen stimulation.

The CDR3 spells CASRAGTEGNTIYF. In nucleotides, the CDR3 is TGTGCCAGCAGAGCCGGGACAGAGGGAAACACCATATATTTT. The chain employs TRBV28 and TRBJ1-3; 7 nucleotides line up with TRBD1. This CDR3 spans 14 amino acids. Germline V gene lookup returns CDR1 MDHEN and CDR2 SYDVKM. The V and J ends lost 6 bases and 4 bases, in that order; junction bases with no gene match: 6.